The 20 T cell receptor beta chains presented below share a single source sample, sequenced in a study of T cell changes during pregnancy in multiple sclerosis. Method: immunoSEQ multiplex PCR; TCRdb's copy keeps in-frame clones and lacks some. The table includes around 19,000 clones, about 87% detected once. The sequenced sample was CD8+ T cells from peripheral blood mononuclear cells, obtained in the third trimester of pregnancy. The origin of the receptors is a female donor in good health, enrolled as a control in a pregnancy study.

This sequence joins TRBV7-2 and TRBJ2-1, with 7 bases matching TRBD2. The germline CDR1 and CDR2 sequences are SGHTA and FQGNSA. CDR3 size: 14 residues. Unmatched junction bases numbered 3, after V lost 0 bases and J lost 7 bases. The CDR3 bases are TGTGCCAGCAGCTTAGCGGGAGGGTGGAATGAGCAGTTCTTC. Amino acid sequence: CASSLAGGWNEQFF.

The CDR3 nucleotides are TGTGCCAGCAGCCTACGACAGGGGGCCTCACCCCTCCACTTT. Residues: CASSLRQGASPLHF. This chain connects TRBV7-9 to TRBJ1-6, with 10 nucleotides matching TRBD1. Germline loops: CDR1 SEHNR, CDR2 FQNEAQ (reference sequence). Trimming removed 5 bases from V and 10 bases from J; junction bases left unmatched: 5. CDR3 size: 14 residues.

The chain carries TRBV7-9 and TRBJ2-1; TRBD2 agrees at 15 bases. The germline V gene has CDR1 SEHNR and CDR2 FQNEAQ (reference sequence). The ends lost 5 bases at V and 7 bases at J; junction bases unmatched: 6. The CDR3 length is 16 residues. DNA for the CDR3: TGTGCCAGCAGCCTACCGGGACTAGCGGGAGGAAATGAGCAGTTCTTC. This sequence encodes CASSLPGLAGGNEQFF.

The chain has TRBV18 and TRBJ2-3; 9 bases align to TRBD2. CDR1 KGHSH and CDR2 LQKENI come from the germline V gene. The CDR3 totals 15 residues. V trimming: 1 base; J trimming: 2 bases; junction bases outside the gene matches: 1. In DNA form, the CDR3 reads TGTGCCAGCTCACCACAGCGGGAGGTCACAGATACGCAGTATTTT. Protein product: CASSPQREVTDTQYF. The whole variable domain, filled in from reference TRBV18 and TRBJ2-3, reads NAGVMQNPRHLVRRRGQEARLRCSPMKGHSHVYWYRQLPEEGLKFMVYLQKENIIDESGMPKERFSAEFPKEGPSILRIQQVVRGDSAAYFCASSPQREVTDTQYFGPGTRLTVL.

This clone was picked up one time. V gene TRBV27 combines with J gene TRBJ2-3, with 7 positions matching TRBD2. The germline V gene encodes CDR1 MNHEY and CDR2 SMNVEV (reference sequence). The CDR3 extends over 17 amino acids. After removal of 0 bases from V and 3 bases from J, the junction contained 9 bases not matched to a gene. In nucleotides, the CDR3 is TGTGCCAGCAGTTTATCGAGGGCGGGAGTAGAAACAGATACGCAGTATTTT. It specifies CASSLSRAGVETDTQYF.

The rearrangement uses TRBV29-1 and TRBJ1-2; D gene unclear. V lost 3 bases, J lost 4 bases, and 9 bases lay in between. CDR1 is SQVTM, CDR2 ANQGSEA, per germline. The CDR3 sequence is 12 residues long. CDR3 bases: TGCAGCGTTGATTACGCCGGCTATGGCTACACCTTC. Its translation is CSVDYAGYGYTF.

The chain combines TRBV13 with TRBJ1-5; 9 bases line up with TRBD1. The CDR3 contains 15 residues. Germline V gene lookup returns CDR1 PRHDT and CDR2 FYEKMQ (reference sequence). Germline trimming cut 5 bases from V and 6 bases from J; bases unmatched to any gene: 8. The CDR3 bases are TGTGCCAGCAGCATTCGGACAGGGGCGGGTCAGCCCCAGCATTTT. Translated: CASSIRTGAGQPQHF.

The V gene is TRBV10-2, the J gene TRBJ1-1; D call uncertain. V shed 7 bases and J shed 7 bases, with 13 bases lying between them. Germline CDR1 is WSHSY and CDR2 is SAAADI. This CDR3 is built from 12 residues. CDR3 protein: CASTVGQVEAFF. In DNA, the CDR3 is TGCGCCAGCACGGTGGGCCAGGTTGAAGCTTTCTTT.

This clone is judged medium-sized. The chain links TRBV4-1 to TRBJ1-2, with D tentatively TRBD1 (6 bases). Between the trimmed V and J ends, which lost 4 bases and 6 bases, there was a span of 15 bases. The CDR3 extends over 14 amino acids. Germline lookup yields CDR1 MGHRA and CDR2 YSYEKL. CDR3 protein: CASSLDPDSDGYTF. CDR3 DNA: TGCGCCAGCAGCCTCGATCCGGACAGCGATGGCTACACCTTC.

This clone was detected a few times. The J gene is TRBJ2-7, the V gene TRBV15; possibly TRBD2 for D (6 bases). Germline V gene sequence: CDR1 LNHNV, CDR2 YYDKDF (reference sequence). This CDR3 spans 14 amino acids. Trimming left V 5 bases short and J 3 bases short, with 14 bases between. CDR3 DNA: TGTGCCACCAGCCCTGTGGGGGGAGGCTACGAGCAGTACTTC. Encoded protein: CATSPVGGGYEQYF.

The V gene is TRBV19, the J gene TRBJ2-5; 12 bases match TRBD2. J was trimmed by 4 bases and V by 4 bases; bases with no gene match: 7. The length of the CDR3 is 16 residues. Germline CDR1 reads LNHDA; CDR2 reads SQIVND (reference sequence). In DNA form, the CDR3 reads TGTGCCAGTAGTACGGCCCCGGGACTAGCGGGAGAGACCCAGTACTTC. Amino acid sequence: CASSTAPGLAGETQYF.

This chain connects TRBV13 to TRBJ1-2; D may be TRBD1 (5 bases). Trimming stripped 1 base from V and 4 bases from J, with 13 bases between. Germline V gene sequence: CDR1 PRHDT, CDR2 FYEKMQ (reference sequence). The CDR3 is 15 amino acids. The CDR3 DNA reads TGTGCCAGCAGCTTAGCTGGAGGGGAATTCTATGGCTACACCTTC. The encoded protein is CASSLAGGEFYGYTF.

V and J are TRBV4-1 and TRBJ2-6, with 10 bases that match TRBD1. J was trimmed by 2 bases and V by 4 bases; bases with no gene match: 5. The V gene's germline CDR1 is MGHRA and CDR2 YSYEKL. The CDR3 runs to 17 residues. This CDR3 is CASSRPGQGTGANVLTF. For the CDR3, the DNA is TGCGCCAGCAGCCGACCGGGACAGGGGACTGGGGCCAACGTCCTGACTTTC.

In this sample, this clone turned up once. The V and J genes are TRBV6-5 and TRBJ1-3; D gene ambiguous. The CDR3 extends over 11 amino acids. V was pared by 6 bases and J by 9 bases, with 9 bases between. The germline V gene has CDR1 MNHEY and CDR2 SVGAGI. Here the CDR3 DNA reads TGTGCCAGCAGATCCAGCGGCACCATATATTTT. This gives the protein CASRSSGTIYF.

V usage is TRBV4-3 and J usage is TRBJ2-6, with D tentatively TRBD2 (5 bases). Per the germline V gene, CDR1 is LGHNA and CDR2 is YSLEER. The V end lost 4 bases, the J end lost 0 bases, and 13 bases lay between the germline ends. The CDR3 has 17 residues. In DNA form, the CDR3 reads TGCGCCAGCAGCCCAGTCGGGGAAAGCTCTGGGGCCAACGTCCTGACTTTC. Translation: CASSPVGESSGANVLTF.

V is TRBV7-9 and J is TRBJ2-7, with 8 bases fitting TRBD2. There are 15 residues in the CDR3. J was trimmed by 5 bases and V by 5 bases; bases with no gene match: 11. In germline, CDR1 is SEHNR, CDR2 FQNEAQ (reference sequence). The CDR3: CASSLVGSGGDEQYF. The CDR3 DNA reads as TGTGCCAGCAGCCTGGTAGGAAGCGGGGGAGACGAGCAGTACTTC.

The chain uses TRBV9 and TRBJ2-1, with unresolved D. V was clipped by 1 base and J by 0 bases, with 8 bases between them. CDR1 SGDLS and CDR2 YYNGEE come from the germline V gene. There are 15 residues in the CDR3. The CDR3 sequence is CASSVRVSSYNEQFF. DNA for the CDR3: TGTGCCAGCAGCGTACGGGTCAGCTCCTACAATGAGCAGTTCTTC.

This chain connects TRBV28 to TRBJ1-2; 10 bases fit TRBD1. The length of the CDR3 is 15 residues. The V gene's germline CDR1 is MDHEN and CDR2 SYDVKM. V shed 5 bases and J 8 bases; nucleotides not matched to a gene: 11. CDR3 coding DNA: TGTGCCAGCAGTAATCCGGGACAGGGGAGTTGGGGCTACACCTTC. Its translation is CASSNPGQGSWGYTF.

The chain links TRBV6-4 to TRBJ2-1; 8 bases map to TRBD2. V was pared by 6 bases and J by 5 bases, with 0 bases of the junction left unmatched. Germline values: CDR1 MRHNA, CDR2 SNTAGT. CDR3 length equals 12 residues. CDR3 amino acids: CASRGLDNEQFF. The CDR3 DNA reads as TGTGCCAGCAGGGGACTAGACAATGAGCAGTTCTTC.

The V and J genes are TRBV5-1 and TRBJ2-1; 9 nucleotides align to TRBD2. This CDR3 contains 17 residues. The ends lost 1 base at V and 5 bases at J; junction bases unmatched: 10. Germline loops: CDR1 SGHRS, CDR2 YFSETQ. CDR3 in DNA: TGCGCCAGCAGCTTGACCCTCCTAGCGGGGTTAGACAATGAGCAGTTCTTC. Translating it yields CASSLTLLAGLDNEQFF.